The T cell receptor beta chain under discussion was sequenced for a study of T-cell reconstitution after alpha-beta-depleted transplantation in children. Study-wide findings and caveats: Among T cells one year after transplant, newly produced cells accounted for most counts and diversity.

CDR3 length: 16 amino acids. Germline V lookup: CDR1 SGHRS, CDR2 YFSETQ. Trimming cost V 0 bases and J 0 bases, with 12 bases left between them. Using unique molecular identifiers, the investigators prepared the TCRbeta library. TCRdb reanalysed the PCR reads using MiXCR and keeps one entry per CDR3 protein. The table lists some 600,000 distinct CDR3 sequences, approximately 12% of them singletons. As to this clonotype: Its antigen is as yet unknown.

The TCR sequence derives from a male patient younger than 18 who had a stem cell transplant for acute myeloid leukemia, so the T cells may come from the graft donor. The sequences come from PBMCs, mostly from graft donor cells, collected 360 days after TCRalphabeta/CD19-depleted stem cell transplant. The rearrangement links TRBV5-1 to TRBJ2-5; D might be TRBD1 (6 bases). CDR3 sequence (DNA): TGCGCCAGCAGCTTGGCCGGACAGCAGTACCAAGAGACCCAGTACTTC. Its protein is CASSLAGQQYQETQYF.